This T cell receptor beta chain emerged from a study of human T cells and chemical hapten exposure. Trimming at V came to 4 bases and at J to 2 bases, leaving 6 bases not matched to a gene. The CDR3 extends over 15 amino acids. Germline CDR1 reads SGHRS; CDR2 reads YFSETQ. TCRdb processed the RACE reads anew with MiXCR; each CDR3 protein has one entry. The table has about 340,000 distinct CDR3 sequences, about 7% seen once; the top ten hold more than 7%. Time point denoted: patch test 1, 2 weeks after DPC sensitization. Treatment defined: therapeutic diphenylcyclopropenone sensitization with weekly scalp DPC. This clonotype was seen a few times.

The sample consisted of whole blood, taken in connection with sensitization to the hapten diphenylcyclopropenone (DPC). The source is a woman aged 18-29 years with alopecia areata. Some clones in this sample may be carry-over from other donors' samples. The J gene is TRBJ1-1, the V gene TRBV5-1, with 9 bases identical to TRBD1. In DNA, the CDR3 is TGCGCCAGCAGCCCCTGGACAGGGGCCAACACTGAAGCTTTCTTT. Its translation is CASSPWTGANTEAFF.